This T cell receptor (beta chain) was recovered during a study of blood T cell repertoires in COVID-19. On the study more broadly: The study drew acute and convalescent COVID-19 samples from the United States, Italy and Spain.

Original analysis: Reference gene primer amplification yielded estimated nucleated cell counts. Sequenced by immunoSEQ multiplex PCR; TCRdb stores in-frame clones only, minus some. For V, J and clone size, that table is used; D and trimming come from the DNA. The sample yields roughly 200,000 clones, just under 85% seen once. A single count supports this clone. Losses at the gene ends were 5 bases for V and 3 bases for J; bases not matched to a gene: 5. This CDR3 comprises 15 residues. Germline V gene data show CDR1 as SQVTM and CDR2 as ANQGSEA. The receptor comes from a woman in her seventies with active or convalescent COVID-19. Sequencing was carried out using peripheral blood. The chain is built from TRBV29-1 and TRBJ2-2, with 11 nucleotides matching TRBD2. The CDR3 nucleotides are TGCAGCGTTACTAGCGGGAGTACGGACACCGGGGAGCTGTTTTTT. It yields the protein CSVTSGSTDTGELFF.